The 29 T cell receptor beta chains given below trace back to one sample, sequenced in a study of T-cell memory formation after mild COVID-19. TCRdb independently ran MiXCR on the 5' RACE reads; one entry per CDR3 protein. The sample gives under 250,000 distinct CDR3 sequences, about 10% of which show up once; 3% is in the top ten. Sequenced material: PBMCs or a T cell subset sorted from them (not recorded which). These receptors originate from a man younger than 30 who had mild COVID-19 (a few samples of this study predate the infection). Cell type and time point are not known.

A few counts support this clonotype. CDR3 DNA sequence: TGTGCCAGCAGCTTAGCCCCACCGCGCGAGCAGTACGTC. Translation gives CASSLAPPREQYV. V gene TRBV11-2 combines with J gene TRBJ2-7; D is undetermined. Germline values: CDR1 SGHAT, CDR2 FQNNGV. V was shortened by 1 base and J by 6 bases, with 10 bases between the two germline ends. This CDR3 has 13 amino acids.

This clonotype was seen only a few times. CDR3 residues: CASSLGAGTGVDNEQFF. The CDR3 nucleotides are TGTGCCAGCAGCTTGGGGGCCGGGACAGGGGTGGACAATGAGCAGTTCTTC. V usage is TRBV5-5 and J usage is TRBJ2-1; 10 nucleotides align to TRBD1. J lost 5 bases, V lost 0 bases, and 8 bases had no gene match. The CDR3 is 17 residues long. CDR1 and CDR2 (germline): SGHKS, YYEKEE (reference sequence).

J is TRBJ2-7 and V is TRBV9; tentatively, D is TRBD1 (5 bases). Germline V CDR1 and CDR2: SGDLS, YYNGEE. This CDR3 contains 15 residues. Trimming stripped 0 bases from V and 0 bases from J, with 10 bases between. The CDR3 DNA sequence: TGTGCCAGCAGCGTAGGACAGTTAAGCTCCTACGAGCAGTACTTC. As protein: CASSVGQLSSYEQYF.

CDR3 nucleotide sequence: TGCGCCAGCAGCATACGCGGGGCAGGGGATGGCTACACCTTC. It yields the protein CASSIRGAGDGYTF. The V call is TRBV5-1, the J call TRBJ1-2, with a weak D call TRBD1 (6 bases). The V end lost 4 bases, the J end lost 6 bases, and 16 bases lay between the germline ends. Germline CDR1 and CDR2: SGHRS and YFSETQ. CDR3 length equals 14 residues.

The rearrangement uses TRBV6-5 and TRBJ1-2; D is possibly TRBD1 (5 bases). Trimming cost V 2 bases and J 6 bases, with 10 bases left between them. The germline V gene encodes CDR1 MNHEY and CDR2 SVGAGI. The length of the CDR3 is 13 residues. The CDR3 is CASSYNWGDGYTF. The CDR3 DNA reads as TGTGCCAGCAGTTACAACTGGGGCGATGGCTACACCTTC.

This clonotype came up a few times. The V and J genes are TRBV20-1 and TRBJ1-1, with 7 positions matching TRBD1. V trimming: 6 bases; J trimming: 4 bases; junction bases outside the gene matches: 14. CDR1 and CDR2 (germline): DFQATT, SNEGSKA (reference sequence). The CDR3 totals 15 residues. CDR3 bases: TGCAGTGCGCGCCACAGGGGACGCTCACTCACTGAAGCTTTCTTT. It yields the protein CSARHRGRSLTEAFF.

The chain joins TRBV27 to TRBJ2-7; D could derive from TRBD1 or TRBD2 (6 bases each). The V gene lost 3 bases and the J gene lost 0 bases, with 12 bases spanning the gap. Germline V gives CDR1 MNHEY, CDR2 SMNVEV (reference sequence). The length of the CDR3 is 15 residues. The CDR3 loop is CASSFKGGSSYEQYV. CDR3 nucleotide sequence: TGTGCCAGCAGTTTTAAGGGGGGCAGCTCCTACGAGCAGTACGTC.

This clonotype was counted ten times or more. V gene TRBV5-1 combines with J gene TRBJ1-1; tentative D call: TRBD1 (5 bases). The CDR3 runs to 14 residues. The V gene's germline CDR1 is SGHRS and CDR2 YFSETQ. V was trimmed by 1 base and J by 3 bases, leaving 10 bases between them. Here the CDR3 DNA reads TGCGCCAGCAGCTTGTCTGACAGCTACACTGAAGCTTTCTTT. Protein sequence: CASSLSDSYTEAFF.

This chain joins TRBV3-1 and TRBJ1-1; D not certain. V was clipped by 5 bases and J by 1 base, with 17 bases between them. The CDR3 runs to 16 residues. The V gene's germline CDR1 is LGHDT and CDR2 YNNKEL (reference sequence). CDR3 protein: CASSGLFGVGNTEAFF. The CDR3 region has the DNA TGTGCCAGCAGCGGATTGTTCGGGGTAGGGAACACTGAAGCTTTCTTT.

The chain links TRBV6-2 or TRBV6-3 to TRBJ2-7, with a possible D match to TRBD1 (5 bases). The V end was cut by 2 bases, the J end by 6 bases, with 11 bases between. CDR3 size: 13 residues. The germline CDR1 and CDR2 sequences are MNHEY and SVGEGT. CDR3 sequence reads: CASSYLGAAEQYV. DNA of the CDR3: TGTGCCAGCAGTTACCTAGGGGCCGCCGAGCAGTACGTC.

This rearrangement joins TRBV24-1 to TRBJ2-1, with TRBD1 matching 8 bases. This CDR3 spans 12 amino acids. Per the germline V gene, CDR1 is KGHDR and CDR2 is SFDVKD. V was clipped by 6 bases and J by 8 bases; unmatched bases: 2. CDR3 sequence: CATSKQGDEQFF. The CDR3 DNA sequence: TGTGCCACCAGTAAACAGGGGGATGAGCAGTTCTTC.

This clonotype occurred a few times. V gene TRBV29-1 combines with J gene TRBJ2-4; D possibly uses TRBD1 or TRBD2 (5 bases each). The CDR3 contains 12 residues. CDR1 and CDR2 from the germline V gene are SQVTM and ANQGSEA. The germline V and J ends were trimmed by 7 bases and 8 bases, with 15 bases remaining between them. CDR3 protein: CSGGPGTDIQYF. The CDR3 nucleotides are TGCAGCGGCGGCCCAGGGACGGACATTCAGTACTTC. Looking up the rest from reference TRBV29-1 and TRBJ2-4 gives the full variable domain: SAVISQKPSRDICQRGTSLTIQCQVDSQVTMMFWYRQQPGQSLTLIATANQGSEATYESGFVIDKFPISRPNLTFSTLTVSNMSPEDSSIYLCSGGPGTDIQYFGAGTRLSVL.

The chain combines TRBV9 with TRBJ2-3; perhaps D is TRBD1 or TRBD2 (6 bases each). The V and J ends lost 6 bases and 4 bases respectively, with 18 bases between them. CDR1 is SGDLS, CDR2 YYNGEE, per germline. CDR3 length: 15 amino acids. The CDR3 loop reads CASNRRGTISDTQYF. CDR3 DNA sequence: TGTGCCAGCAATCGTCGGGGGACAATATCAGATACGCAGTATTTT.

This clonotype has a handful of counts. The CDR3 spells CASSQVQDSTEFF. The CDR3 bases are TGTGCCAGCAGCCAAGTCCAGGATTCCACGGAGTTCTTC. This chain joins TRBV4-2 and TRBJ2-1; no clear D. The CDR3 runs to 13 residues. V shed 1 base and J shed 14 bases, with 15 bases lying between them. Looked up from germline, CDR1 is LGHNA and CDR2 is YNFKEQ.

The chain joins TRBV6-1 to TRBJ2-1; D not certain. The length of the CDR3 is 15 residues. Germline V CDR1 and CDR2: MNHNS, SASEGT. V shed 3 bases and J shed 3 bases, with 12 bases lying between them. The CDR3 loop is CASSDRSSHYNEQFF. The CDR3 DNA reads as TGTGCCAGCAGTGACAGAAGTAGCCACTACAATGAGCAGTTCTTC.

Only a few counts were recorded for this clonotype. The chain links TRBV7-6 to TRBJ1-1; D remains ambiguous. The CDR3 loop spans 13 amino acids. Trimming left V 2 bases short and J 4 bases short, with 8 bases between. Germline lookup yields CDR1 SGHVS and CDR2 FNYEAQ. CDR3: CASSLRSLTEAFF. DNA of the CDR3: TGTGCCAGCAGCTTAAGGTCACTCACTGAAGCTTTCTTT.

The chain uses TRBV5-5 and TRBJ2-3; TRBD2 is a possible D gene (5 bases). CDR3 length equals 18 residues. V lost 4 bases and J 0 bases, leaving 21 bases between the germline ends. Germline V lookup: CDR1 SGHKS, CDR2 YYEKEE (reference sequence). CDR3 DNA: TGTGCCAGCAGCCCCACCGCGGGTACACCGCTCAGCACAGATACGCAGTATTTT. Its protein is CASSPTAGTPLSTDTQYF.

The rearrangement uses TRBV3-1 and TRBJ1-1, with 8 nucleotides matching TRBD1. The J segment lost 0 bases and the V segment lost 4 bases, leaving 4 bases of the junction unmatched. CDR3 length: 15 amino acids. Germline V gene data show CDR1 as LGHDT and CDR2 as YNNKEL (reference sequence). Written as DNA, the CDR3 is TGTGCCAGCAGCCGAGGACAGGGAATGAACACTGAAGCTTTCTTT. Translation: CASSRGQGMNTEAFF.

This clonotype was detected ten times or more. The chain couples TRBV5-1 to TRBJ2-1, with 9 bases aligning to TRBD2. Germline loops: CDR1 SGHRS, CDR2 YFSETQ. The CDR3 is 15 amino acids. V dropped 5 bases and J dropped 6; count of bases not matched to a gene: 9. The CDR3 bases are TGCGCCAGCAGTCTGGGCGGGGGGGCCATCAATGAGCAGTTCTTC. It is translated as CASSLGGGAINEQFF.

There are a few counts of this clonotype. The CDR3 protein is CASSRVGGGITDTQYF. CDR3 bases: TGTGCCAGCAGCCGCGTGGGGGGGGGCATCACAGATACGCAGTATTTT. This chain uses TRBV7-2 with TRBJ2-3, with D perhaps TRBD2 (7 bases). This CDR3 comprises 16 residues. Germline-derived CDR1 and CDR2 are SGHTA and FQGNSA. V gave up 5 bases and J gave up 2 bases, with 17 bases separating them.

The chain links TRBV5-1 to TRBJ2-3; 9 bases align to TRBD2. Unmatched junction bases numbered 5, after V lost 0 bases and J lost 3 bases. This CDR3 spans 16 amino acids. Germline V gives CDR1 SGHRS, CDR2 YFSETQ. The chain's CDR3 is CASSLASSGVTDTQYF. The CDR3 DNA reads TGCGCCAGCAGCTTGGCGTCTAGCGGGGTTACAGATACGCAGTATTTT.

V and J are TRBV20-1 and TRBJ1-5; possibly TRBD1 for D (5 bases). Per germline, CDR1 DFQATT and CDR2 SNEGSKA (reference sequence). This CDR3 is 14 amino acids long. The germline V and J ends were trimmed by 5 bases and 0 bases, with 11 bases remaining between them. For the CDR3, the DNA is TGCAGTGCTCCGAGGGGTAATAGCAATCAGCCCCAGCATTTT. This sequence encodes CSAPRGNSNQPQHF.

This clonotype was counted between two and nine times. The V call is TRBV7-9, the J call TRBJ1-1; D remains ambiguous. Germline V CDR1 and CDR2: SEHNR, FQNEAQ (reference sequence). Trimming took off 1 base at V and 8 bases at J, with 14 bases between the two ends. This CDR3 comprises 14 residues. CDR3 amino acids: CASSLGPHLTEAFF. The CDR3 region has the DNA TGTGCCAGCAGCTTAGGTCCCCACCTGACCGAAGCTTTCTTT.

This chain uses TRBV5-1 with TRBJ2-1, with 15 bases aligning to TRBD2. The length of the CDR3 is 14 residues. In germline, CDR1 is SGHRS, CDR2 YFSETQ. V shed 4 bases and J 16 bases; nucleotides not matched to a gene: 9. CDR3: CASSPGTSGGFNFF. CDR3 sequence (DNA): TGCGCCAGCAGCCCCGGGACTAGCGGGGGGTTTAATTTCTTC.

This clonotype turned up a few times. The chain joins TRBV2 to TRBJ1-5, with D possibly TRBD1 on 5 matching bases. The V and J ends lost 6 bases and 2 bases respectively, with 17 bases between them. CDR1 SNHLY and CDR2 FYNNEI come from the germline V gene. The CDR3 has 16 amino acids. The DNA of the CDR3 is TGTGCCAGCAGCTGGAGGGGACTTTATGGCAATCAGCCCCAGCATTTT. Amino acid sequence: CASSWRGLYGNQPQHF.

This clonotype was seen a handful of times. CDR3 sequence: CASSFPGGDPETQYF. The CDR3, as DNA: TGTGCCAGCAGCTTTCCCGGGGGGGACCCGGAGACCCAGTACTTC. The genes are TRBV7-6 and TRBJ2-5; 8 nucleotides agree with TRBD2. The V gene's germline CDR1 is SGHVS and CDR2 FNYEAQ. There are 15 residues in the CDR3. Trimming cost V 3 bases and J 5 bases; bases outside gene matches: 8.

V usage is TRBV5-1 and J usage is TRBJ2-7, with 8 bases matching TRBD2. Losses at the gene ends were 1 base for V and 4 bases for J; bases not matched to a gene: 4. The CDR3 is 14 residues long. Per the germline V gene, CDR1 is SGHRS and CDR2 is YFSETQ. CDR3 amino acids: CASSLFTGGYEQYV. The CDR3 DNA sequence: TGCGCCAGCAGCTTGTTTACGGGAGGGTACGAGCAGTACGTC.

The V gene is TRBV12-3 or TRBV12-4, the J gene TRBJ2-1, with TRBD2 matching over 8 bases. The CDR3 runs 15 residues. V dropped 6 bases and J dropped 3; count of bases not matched to a gene: 7. CDR3 loop: CASSPRAGGYNEQFF. The DNA of the CDR3 is TGTGCCAGCAGCCCAAGGGCGGGGGGCTACAATGAGCAGTTCTTC.

This clonotype was counted only a few times. This chain links TRBV7-2 with TRBJ1-2; possible D gene TRBD1, 6 bases. Germline values: CDR1 SGHTA, CDR2 FQGNSA. This CDR3 contains 15 residues. Trimming took off 5 bases at V and 4 bases at J, with 17 bases between the two ends. The CDR3 bases are TGTGCCAGCAGCGGGGGAGCACAGGGAGGCTATGGCTACACCTTC. Translated, it gives CASSGGAQGGYGYTF.